What follows are 3 T cell receptor beta chains derived from one specimen sequenced in a study of technical replicates of blood from a handful of donors (dated by TCRdb to about 2017). The library was built by means of the immunoSEQ multiplex PCR assay. In TCRdb, the immuneACCESS table is reduced to in-frame sequences with V and J assigned. These tables do not hold every clone; where another copy was compared, an unresolved V gene accounts for under half, and the others remain unexplained. The sample table contains about 80,000 clones; only one count was recorded for 85% to 95% of them. The ten largest make up less than 0.4% of the sample. The sample taken for sequencing was T cells isolated from PBMCs. The receptors originated from a human donor in good health.

The chain recombines TRBV19 with TRBJ1-1; D might be TRBD1 (6 bases). Germline values: CDR1 LNHDA, CDR2 SQIVND (reference sequence). V was pared by 5 bases and J by 1 base, with 14 bases between. This CDR3 has 15 amino acids. The CDR3 protein is CASSLIDRTNTEAFF. The CDR3, as DNA: TGTGCCAGTAGTCTTATAGACAGGACGAACACTGAAGCTTTCTTT.

The chain employs TRBV5-4 and TRBJ1-1; 7 bases align to TRBD1. Germline V gives CDR1 SGHNT, CDR2 YYREEE (reference sequence). CDR3 size: 13 residues. V lost 5 bases, J lost 7 bases, and 8 bases stayed unmatched. CDR3 amino acids: CASSEDRVGEAFF. CDR3 sequence (DNA): TGTGCCAGCAGTGAAGACAGGGTAGGTGAAGCTTTCTTT.

The V call is TRBV30, the J call TRBJ1-4; maybe TRBD1 (6 bases). Germline V lookup: CDR1 GTSNPN, CDR2 SVGIG (reference sequence). Trimming took 4 bases from V and 6 from J, leaving 12 bases between them. This CDR3 has 13 amino acids. For the CDR3, the DNA is TGTGCCTGGACGCGGGGGGCTGATGAAAAACTGTTTTTT. Its protein is CAWTRGADEKLFF.